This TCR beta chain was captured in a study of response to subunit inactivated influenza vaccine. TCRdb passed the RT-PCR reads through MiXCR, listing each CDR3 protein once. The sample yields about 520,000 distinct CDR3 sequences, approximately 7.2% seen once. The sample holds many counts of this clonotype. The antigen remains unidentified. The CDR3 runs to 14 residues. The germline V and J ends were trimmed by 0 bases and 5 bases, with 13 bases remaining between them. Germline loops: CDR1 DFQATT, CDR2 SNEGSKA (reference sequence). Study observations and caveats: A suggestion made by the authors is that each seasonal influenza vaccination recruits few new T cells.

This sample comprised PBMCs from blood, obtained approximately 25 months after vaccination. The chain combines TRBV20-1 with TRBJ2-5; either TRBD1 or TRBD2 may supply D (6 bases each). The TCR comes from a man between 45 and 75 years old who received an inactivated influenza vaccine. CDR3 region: CSAREGGRFETQYF. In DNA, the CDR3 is TGCAGTGCTAGAGAGGGGGGCCGGTTTGAGACCCAGTACTTC.